The T cell receptor (beta chain) described here comes from a study of blood T cell repertoires in COVID-19. Whole-study context: COVID-19 samples, acute and convalescent, were from the United States, Italy and Spain.

Enrolled through a virtual design, the participants were between roughly 18 and 90 years of age and came from some 25 US areas. Allocation to cohorts depended on clinical history reported by the participants. Two negative PCRs, clearance, or symptom resolution were required of recovered Cohort 3 donors. V was pared by 7 bases and J by 1 base, with 7 bases of the junction left unmatched. The CDR3 totals 15 residues. Profiled with immunoSEQ multiplex PCR; TCRdb holds only in-frame clones, not every one. The profile shows over 250,000 clones, around 89% of them singletons. The source is a man aged 35-49 years who had recovered from COVID-19. The rearrangement joins TRBV23-1 to TRBJ2-3; 8 bases align to TRBD2. TRBV23-1 is known as an ORF, though its function is uncertain. Input material: PBMCs or T cells enriched from blood (not recorded which). The CDR3 nucleotides are TGCGCCAGCAACCAAAGCGGGAGATGCACAGATACGCAGTATTTT. Its translation: CASNQSGRCTDTQYF.